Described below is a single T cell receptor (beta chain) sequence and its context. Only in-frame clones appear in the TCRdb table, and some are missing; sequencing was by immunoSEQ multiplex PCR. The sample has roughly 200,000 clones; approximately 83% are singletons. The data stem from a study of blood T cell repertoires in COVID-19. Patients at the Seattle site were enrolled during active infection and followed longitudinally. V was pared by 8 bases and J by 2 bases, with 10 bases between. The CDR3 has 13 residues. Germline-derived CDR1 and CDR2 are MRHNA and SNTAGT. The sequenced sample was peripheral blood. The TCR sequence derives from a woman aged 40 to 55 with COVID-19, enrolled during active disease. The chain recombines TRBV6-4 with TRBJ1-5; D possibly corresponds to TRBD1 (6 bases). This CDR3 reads CASYRDRNQPQHF. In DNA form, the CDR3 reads TGTGCCAGCTACAGGGACCGCAATCAGCCCCAGCATTTT.